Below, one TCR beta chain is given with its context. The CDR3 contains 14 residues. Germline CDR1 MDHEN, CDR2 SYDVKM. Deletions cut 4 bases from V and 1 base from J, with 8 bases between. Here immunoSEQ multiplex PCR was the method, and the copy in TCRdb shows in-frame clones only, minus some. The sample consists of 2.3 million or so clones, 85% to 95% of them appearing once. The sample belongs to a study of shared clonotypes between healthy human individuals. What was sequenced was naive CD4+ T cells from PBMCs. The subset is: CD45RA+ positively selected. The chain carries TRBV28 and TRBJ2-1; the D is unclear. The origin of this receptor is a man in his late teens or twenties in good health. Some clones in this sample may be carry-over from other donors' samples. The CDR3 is CASSWAGSYNEQFF. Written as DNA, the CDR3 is TGTGCCAGCAGTTGGGCAGGATCCTACAATGAGCAGTTCTTC.